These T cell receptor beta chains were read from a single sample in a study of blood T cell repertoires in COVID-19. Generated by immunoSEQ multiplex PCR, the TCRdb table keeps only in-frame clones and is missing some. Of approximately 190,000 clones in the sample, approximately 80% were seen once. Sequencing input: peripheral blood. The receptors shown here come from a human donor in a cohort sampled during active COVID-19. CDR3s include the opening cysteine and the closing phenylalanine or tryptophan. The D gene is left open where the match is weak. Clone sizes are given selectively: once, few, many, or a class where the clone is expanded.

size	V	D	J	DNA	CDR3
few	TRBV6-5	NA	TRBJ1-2	TGTGCCAGCAGGCAAGACCAGGGGATATATGGCTACACCTTC	CASRQDQGIYGYTF
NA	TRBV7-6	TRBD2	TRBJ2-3	TGTGCCAGCAGCACGGGACTAGCGGGAGAACTGGATACGCAGTATTTT	CASSTGLAGELDTQYF
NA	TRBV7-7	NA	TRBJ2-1	TGTGCTAGCAGCTTAAATCTGGGGGCCAGCCCTTACAATGAGCAGTTCTTC	CASSLNLGASPYNEQFF
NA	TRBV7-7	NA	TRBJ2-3	TGTGCCAGCAGCTTAGGGGTGGGAGCTAGCACAGATACGCAGTATTTT	CASSLGVGASTDTQYF
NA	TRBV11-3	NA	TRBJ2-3	TGTGCCAGCAGCCTAGGACTCGATACGCAGTATTTT	CASSLGLDTQYF
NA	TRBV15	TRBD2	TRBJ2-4	TGTGCCACCAGCAGCCGAGGACTAGCTGGAGTTGTTAACATTCAGTACTTC	CATSSRGLAGVVNIQYF
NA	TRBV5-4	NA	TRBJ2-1	TGTGCCAGCAGCTTGGGCCCCGAACAGGGCTTGGTGCAGTTCTTC	CASSLGPEQGLVQFF
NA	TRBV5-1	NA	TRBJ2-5	TGCGCCAGCAGCTTGGAAGTGACTAGAAAAGAGACCCAGTACTTC	CASSLEVTRKETQYF
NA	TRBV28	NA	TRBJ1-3	TGTGCAGTCAAAAAGCGTTACTCTGGAAACACCATATATTTT	CAVKKRYSGNTIYF
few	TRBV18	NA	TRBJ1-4	TGTGCCAGCTCACCACCTCCGGCTAATGAAAAACTGTTTTTT	CASSPPPANEKLFF
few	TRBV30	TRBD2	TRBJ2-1	TGTGCCTGGAGTGTAACTAGCGGGGGGGCAAATGAGCAGTTCTTC	CAWSVTSGGANEQFF
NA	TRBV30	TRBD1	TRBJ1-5	TGTGCCTGGAGTGTAGGTGGTGGGACAGGGAAAACGCCCCAGCATTTT	CAWSVGGGTGKTPQHF
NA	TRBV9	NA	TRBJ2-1	TGTGCCAGCAGCTTCGGAACGGGGGGCCCTTCTAGGGAGCAGTTCTTC	CASSFGTGGPSREQFF
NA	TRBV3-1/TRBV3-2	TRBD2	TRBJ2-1	TGTGCCAGCAGCCCCCCACCAAGGACTAGCGGGAGGGCGAGGGATGAGCAGTTCTTC	CASSPPPRTSGRARDEQFF
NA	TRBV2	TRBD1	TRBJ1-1	TGTGCCAGCACTCGACAGGGGGCTCGGGGCACTGAAGCTTTCTTT	CASTRQGARGTEAFF
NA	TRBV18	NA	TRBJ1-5	TGTGCCAGCTCACCCACCGGGGATGGATATCAGCCCCAGCATTTT	CASSPTGDGYQPQHF
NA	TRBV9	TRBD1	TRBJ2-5	TGTGCCAGCAGCCCCAATACAGGGGATGAGACCCAGTACTTC	CASSPNTGDETQYF
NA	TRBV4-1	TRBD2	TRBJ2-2	TGCGCCAGCAGCCAAGATTTGTCTAGCGGGAGTTTCGGGGAGCTGTTTTTT	CASSQDLSSGSFGELFF
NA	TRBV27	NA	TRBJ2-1	TGTGCCAGCAGATTGGGGGGAAGTTCCTACAATGAGCAGTTCTTC	CASRLGGSSYNEQFF
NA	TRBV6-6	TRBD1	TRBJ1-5	TGTGCCAGCAGCCGGACAGGGGGAGGGAGCAATCAGCCCCAGCATTTT	CASSRTGGGSNQPQHF
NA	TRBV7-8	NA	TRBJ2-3	TGTGCCAGCAGCCGTAACGGGGATACGCAGTATTTT	CASSRNGDTQYF
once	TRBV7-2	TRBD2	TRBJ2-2	TGTGCCAGCAGCTCGGGACTAAGCACCGGGGAGCTGTTTTTT	CASSSGLSTGELFF
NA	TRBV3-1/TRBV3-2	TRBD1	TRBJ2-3	TGTGCCAGCAGCAAGGAGACAGGGAGCACAGATACGCAGTATTTT	CASSKETGSTDTQYF
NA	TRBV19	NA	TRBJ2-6	TGTGCCAGTAGTATCCTAAGCTCTGGGGCCAACGTCCTGACTTTC	CASSILSSGANVLTF
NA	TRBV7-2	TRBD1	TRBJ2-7	TGTGCCAGCAGCCCGGACACCGGGACAGGGATCTACGAGCAGTACTTC	CASSPDTGTGIYEQYF
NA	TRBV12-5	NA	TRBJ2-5	TGTGCTAGTGGTTTGGCGGTGCAAGAGACCCAGTACTTC	CASGLAVQETQYF
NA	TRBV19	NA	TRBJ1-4	TGTGCCAGTAGTATCCTACAGGCGTCAACTAATGAAAAACTGTTTTTT	CASSILQASTNEKLFF
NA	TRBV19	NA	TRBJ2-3	TGTGCCAGTAGAACAGGGGATACGCAGTATTTT	CASRTGDTQYF
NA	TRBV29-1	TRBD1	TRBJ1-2	TGCAGCGCCGGGCCAGGGGGCGGCTATGGCTACACCTTC	CSAGPGGGYGYTF
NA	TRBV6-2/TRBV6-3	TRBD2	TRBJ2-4	TGTGCCAGCAGTCCCCGCCGGGACTATGATTTGTACATTCAGTACTTC	CASSPRRDYDLYIQYF
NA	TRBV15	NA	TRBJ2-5	TGTGCCACCAGCAGAGTCGCCAGGGGAGAGACCCAGTACTTC	CATSRVARGETQYF
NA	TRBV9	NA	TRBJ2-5	TGTGCCAGCAGCGTACGGGCAGGGGAGACCCAGTACTTC	CASSVRAGETQYF
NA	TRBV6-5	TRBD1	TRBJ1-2	TGTGCCAGCAGATCGGGACAGGGGCGCTATGGCTACACCTTC	CASRSGQGRYGYTF
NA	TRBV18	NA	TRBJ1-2	TGTGCCAGCTCACGATACAGGGAATCCGGCTACACCTTC	CASSRYRESGYTF
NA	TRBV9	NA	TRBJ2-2	TGTGCCAGCAGCCCACTAGGGTTAGGCGGGGAGCTGTTTTTT	CASSPLGLGGELFF
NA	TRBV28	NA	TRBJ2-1	TGTGCCATCCACGGGGGGCCCCTTTCCTACAATGAGCAGTTCTTC	CAIHGGPLSYNEQFF
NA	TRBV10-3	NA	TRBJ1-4	TGTGCCATCAGTGAGGGCAACAGGGCGAATGAAAAACTGTTTTTT	CAISEGNRANEKLFF
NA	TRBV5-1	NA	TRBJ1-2	TGCGCCAGCAGCCCCAGCATCAATGCAGGGTTCTATGGCTACACCTTC	CASSPSINAGFYGYTF
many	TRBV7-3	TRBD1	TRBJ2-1	TGTGCCAGCAGCCCGACAGGGGGCGGGGACAACAATGAGCAGTTCTTC	CASSPTGGGDNNEQFF
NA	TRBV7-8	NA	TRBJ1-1	TGTGCCAGCAGCTTAGCGCTAGGGAACACTGAAGCTTTCTTT	CASSLALGNTEAFF
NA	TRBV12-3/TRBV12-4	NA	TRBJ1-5	TGTGCCAGCAGCAGAAACAGCAATCAGCCCCAGCATTTT	CASSRNSNQPQHF